This T cell receptor (beta chain) derives from a study of blood T cell repertoires in COVID-19. Overall study: Material from acute and convalescent COVID-19 was sourced from the United States, Italy and Spain.

Germline V gives CDR1 SGHVS, CDR2 FNYEAQ. V lost 5 bases, J lost 5 bases, and 14 bases lay in between. This CDR3 contains 14 residues. Produced via immunoSEQ multiplex PCR; TCRdb's table is partial and in-frame only. The table has under 150,000 clones, 70% to 90% seen once; the top ten hold 8% to 9.5%. This TCR was sampled from an older woman who had recovered from COVID-19. The chain recombines TRBV7-6 with TRBJ2-3; TRBD1 might be the D (6 bases). Material for sequencing was peripheral blood. This CDR3 is CASSPRGSVDTQYF. In DNA form, the CDR3 reads TGTGCCAGCAGCCCTAGGGGGAGCGTAGATACGCAGTATTTT.